Listed here are 27 T cell receptor beta chains from one sample, sequenced in a study of cytomegalovirus exposure and HLA in healthy donors. Both 60 Vbeta primers and 13 Jbeta primers went into the PCR. Repertoires were generated with immunoSEQ multiplex PCR, while TCRdb's copy carries only in-frame clones and drops some. The data show 90,000 to 150,000 clones, with 77% seen just once and 5.8% held by the top ten. The sample comprised PBMCs. These TCRs come from a man aged 18-30 years in good health and CMV-seropositive.

V is TRBV6-1 and J is TRBJ2-3; D gene uncertain. V was clipped by 2 bases and J by 6 bases, with 15 bases between them. This CDR3 spans 15 amino acids. From germline, CDR1 is MNHNS and CDR2 SASEGT. The CDR3 is CASSETPLLQDTQYF. The CDR3 coding sequence is TGTGCCAGCAGTGAAACCCCCCTTCTGCAGGATACGCAGTATTTT.

The rearrangement joins TRBV10-3 to TRBJ2-3; no definite D call. Per germline, CDR1 ENHRY and CDR2 SYGVKD. The CDR3 loop spans 17 amino acids. Trimming took off 0 bases at V and 2 bases at J, with 15 bases between the two ends. The CDR3 here is CAISESPTDTNTDTQYF. CDR3 DNA: TGTGCCATCAGTGAGTCACCCACCGACACAAACACAGATACGCAGTATTTT.

The chain employs TRBV27 and TRBJ2-5, with 8 bases identical to TRBD1. This CDR3 contains 16 residues. CDR1 and CDR2 (germline): MNHEY, SMNVEV (reference sequence). J lost 5 bases, V lost 0 bases, and 8 bases had no gene match. The CDR3 bases are TGTGCCAGCAGTTTATCCAGGACAGGGTCCCCGGAGACCCAGTACTTC. It encodes CASSLSRTGSPETQYF.

The V and J genes are TRBV7-9 and TRBJ2-2, with TRBD2 as a possible D gene (6 bases). Trimming removed 4 bases at V and 4 bases at J, with 22 bases between. In germline, CDR1 is SEHNR, CDR2 FQNEAQ (reference sequence). CDR3 length equals 18 residues. The CDR3 spells CASSSPPGDGRRTGELFF. CDR3 nucleotides: TGTGCCAGCAGCTCACCACCGGGTGACGGGAGACGCACCGGGGAGCTGTTTTTT.

V is TRBV9 and J is TRBJ2-5; tentatively, D is TRBD1 (6 bases). This CDR3 region has 13 residues. The germline gives CDR1 SGDLS, CDR2 YYNGEE. The V gene lost 0 bases and the J gene lost 5 bases, with 8 bases spanning the gap. CDR3 sequence (DNA): TGTGCCAGCAGCGTAGAGGGGGAGGAGACCCAGTACTTC. This sequence encodes CASSVEGEETQYF.

V is TRBV6-6 and J is TRBJ2-7, with TRBD2 as a possible D gene (6 bases). Germline assignment: CDR1 MNHNY and CDR2 SVGAGI (reference sequence). The CDR3 sequence is 14 residues long. The V end was cut by 2 bases, the J end by 4 bases, with 12 bases between. The CDR3 DNA is TGTGCCAGCAGTTACGAGGGGACTCTTTACGAGCAGTACTTC. This codes for CASSYEGTLYEQYF.

In this sample, this clone turned up once. The chain carries TRBV19 and TRBJ2-7; 10 bases map to TRBD1. J gave up 7 bases and V 3 bases, and 12 bases lay outside the gene matches. Germline CDR1 LNHDA, CDR2 SQIVND (reference sequence). The CDR3 length is 16 residues. DNA of the CDR3: TGTGCCAGTAGTATTACCCGGGACAGGGGCGTGGTGGAGCAGTACTTC. It specifies CASSITRDRGVVEQYF.

This clone was seen just once. V usage is TRBV27 and J usage is TRBJ2-2; 8 bases are a match to TRBD1. In germline, CDR1 is MNHEY, CDR2 SMNVEV (reference sequence). This CDR3 comprises 16 residues. Germline trimming cut 0 bases from V and 5 bases from J; bases unmatched to any gene: 5. CDR3 sequence: CASSLSGQGWTGELFF. The CDR3 DNA is TGTGCCAGCAGTTTATCCGGACAGGGTTGGACCGGGGAGCTGTTTTTT.

This chain connects TRBV6-6 to TRBJ1-2, with unresolved D. Deletions cut 2 bases from V and 14 bases from J, with 12 bases between. Germline V gene lookup returns CDR1 MNHNY and CDR2 SVGAGI (reference sequence). The CDR3 has 11 residues. The CDR3 loop is CASSYREIGTF. CDR3 coding DNA: TGTGCCAGCAGTTACCGGGAAATAGGGACCTTC.

This clone was counted only a few times. The chain has TRBV9 and TRBJ1-1; D perhaps matches TRBD1 (5 bases). V was trimmed by 5 bases and J by 1 base, leaving 12 bases between them. Germline assignment: CDR1 SGDLS and CDR2 YYNGEE. The CDR3 extends over 14 amino acids. DNA for the CDR3: TGTGCCAGCAGTCCAGGACACGGGAACACTGAAGCTTTCTTT. This translates into CASSPGHGNTEAFF.

The rearrangement uses TRBV29-1 and TRBJ1-1; the D is unclear. Germline V CDR1 and CDR2: SQVTM, ANQGSEA. V shed 3 bases and J shed 4 bases, with 15 bases lying between them. The CDR3 spans 14 residues. The DNA of the CDR3 is TGCAGCGTTGACACCTCCGCGGCCGGCACTGAAGCTTTCTTT. This encodes CSVDTSAAGTEAFF.

The chain links TRBV2 to TRBJ2-1; D possibly corresponds to TRBD2 (6 bases). There are 14 residues in the CDR3. Looked up from germline, CDR1 is SNHLY and CDR2 is FYNNEI. V lost 2 bases to trimming and J lost 10 bases, with 15 bases between them. Here the CDR3 DNA reads TGTGCCAGCAGTGAATCCCGCGGGATCGGGGAGCAGTTCTTC. This sequence encodes CASSESRGIGEQFF.

The chain uses TRBV30 and TRBJ1-4; D possibly corresponds to TRBD1 (5 bases). Between the trimmed V and J ends, which lost 7 bases and 5 bases, there was a span of 14 bases. CDR1 and CDR2 (germline): GTSNPN, SVGIG (reference sequence). The CDR3 sequence is 13 residues long. DNA of the CDR3: TGTGCCTCACGCCCCAGACAGAATGAAAAACTGTTTTTT. This encodes CASRPRQNEKLFF.

Concerning this clone: The identical CDR3 is also encoded by other nucleotide sequences in the sample. CDR3 sequence (DNA): TGCGCCAGCAGCTTGGAACTAGCGAACACCGGGGAGCTGTTTTTT. This encodes CASSLELANTGELFF. The chain carries TRBV5-1 and TRBJ2-2; D is possibly TRBD2 (5 bases). The CDR3 spans 15 residues. Per germline, CDR1 SGHRS and CDR2 YFSETQ. V was trimmed by 0 bases and J by 0 bases, leaving 6 bases between them.

V and J are TRBV27 and TRBJ1-2; D possibly corresponds to TRBD1 (5 bases). In germline, CDR1 is MNHEY, CDR2 SMNVEV (reference sequence). Deletions cut 4 bases from V and 5 bases from J, with 11 bases between. The CDR3 is made up of 13 amino acids. The CDR3 here is CASSSGGGYGYTF. CDR3 coding DNA: TGTGCCAGCAGTTCCGGGGGAGGGTATGGCTACACCTTC.

This rearrangement joins TRBV11-2 to TRBJ1-4; TRBD1 matches 7 bases. The CDR3 runs to 17 residues. V trimming: 5 bases; J trimming: 7 bases; junction bases outside the gene matches: 16. The germline gives CDR1 SGHAT, CDR2 FQNNGV. Written as DNA, the CDR3 is TGTGCCAGCAGCCCACAGCCCCGACAGGGATCGGGTGAAAAACTGTTTTTT. As protein: CASSPQPRQGSGEKLFF.

Regarding this clone: Relative to the germline gene, one junction end is altered; a read error may explain this. The V call is TRBV6-1, the J call TRBJ1-2; D may be TRBD1 (5 bases). Germline lookup yields CDR1 MNHNS and CDR2 SASEGT. This CDR3 comprises 13 residues. CDR3 bases: TGTGCCAGCAGCGAAGGGGAGGGTTATGGCTACACCTTC. Translated, it gives CASSEGEGYGYTF.

This chain joins TRBV6-5 and TRBJ1-1, with 7 bases that match TRBD1. With V trimmed by 0 bases and J by 2 bases, 3 bases remained unmatched. Germline V lookup: CDR1 MNHEY, CDR2 SVGAGI. This CDR3 region has 15 residues. CDR3 amino acids: CASSYSGTANTEAFF. The CDR3 bases are TGTGCCAGCAGTTACTCCGGGACAGCCAACACTGAAGCTTTCTTT.

This chain connects TRBV5-4 to TRBJ1-2; a possible D gene is TRBD1 (6 bases). Per the germline V gene, CDR1 is SGHNT and CDR2 is YYREEE (reference sequence). The CDR3 is made up of 16 amino acids. Trimming removed 4 bases from V and 0 bases from J, with 16 bases in between. The CDR3 nucleotides read TGTGCCAGCAGCCCCGGACAGAACAAAGCTAACTATGGCTACACCTTC. This codes for CASSPGQNKANYGYTF.

The chain recombines TRBV5-1 with TRBJ1-2, with D perhaps TRBD1 (6 bases). The CDR3 totals 15 residues. Germline loops: CDR1 SGHRS, CDR2 YFSETQ. V lost 0 bases and J 4 bases, leaving 13 bases between the germline ends. The DNA of the CDR3 is TGCGCCAGCAGCTTGGCAGGGGATGGAGGCTATGGCTACACCTTC. Protein sequence: CASSLAGDGGYGYTF.

This clone was seen a few times. At one boundary the junction diverges from the germline segment, which might be a read error. The CDR3 DNA reads TGTGCCACCAGTAGAGCCCGGGGGGGACTCTATGGCTACACCTTC. Residues: CATSRARGGLYGYTF. The genes are TRBV15 and TRBJ1-2, with D possibly TRBD1 on 5 matching bases. The CDR3 runs to 15 residues. The V gene's germline CDR1 is LNHNV and CDR2 YYDKDF (reference sequence).

The gene calls are TRBV5-1 and TRBJ1-1; a weak D match, TRBD1 (6 bases). CDR1 is SGHRS, CDR2 YFSETQ, per germline. V was trimmed by 5 bases and J by 0 bases, leaving 20 bases between them. The CDR3 runs to 17 residues. CDR3 sequence reads: CASRKQPGQPMNTEAFF. The CDR3 nucleotides are TGCGCCAGCAGGAAACAGCCAGGACAGCCCATGAACACTGAAGCTTTCTTT. Full variable domain (missing parts from reference TRBV5-1 and TRBJ1-1): KAGVTQTPRYLIKTRGQQVTLSCSPISGHRSVSWYQQTPGQGLQFLFEYFSETQRNKGNFPGRFSGRQFSNSRSEMNVSTLELGDSALYLCASRKQPGQPMNTEAFFGQGTRLTVV.

This clone was counted a few times. The chain couples TRBV7-3 to TRBJ2-2; TRBD1 is a possible D gene (6 bases). V was pared by 4 bases and J by 4 bases, with 10 bases between. Germline V CDR1 and CDR2: SGHTA, FQGTGA. The CDR3 consists of 14 residues. CDR3 in DNA: TGTGCCAGCAGCTATCAGGGGTTCACCGGGGAGCTGTTTTTT. This codes for CASSYQGFTGELFF.

The V and J genes are TRBV11-2 and TRBJ1-3, with D perhaps matching TRBD1 (6 bases). V was clipped by 5 bases and J by 1 base, with 12 bases between them. In germline, CDR1 is SGHAT, CDR2 FQNNGV. This CDR3 has 15 amino acids. The CDR3 loop is CASSLYRESGNTIYF. The DNA for the CDR3 is TGTGCCAGCAGCCTTTACAGGGAATCTGGAAACACCATATATTTT.

This clone has a handful of counts. The V and J genes are TRBV28 and TRBJ1-5, with D possibly matching TRBD1 (6 bases). Germline lookup yields CDR1 MDHEN and CDR2 SYDVKM. Trimming pared 6 bases from V and 0 bases from J, leaving 18 bases between. The CDR3 is 17 residues long. CDR3 sequence: CASRPMGGHNSNQPQHF. The CDR3 coding sequence is TGTGCCAGCAGACCTATGGGGGGGCATAATAGCAATCAGCCCCAGCATTTT. Full variable domain (outside the CDR3, taken from reference TRBV28 and TRBJ1-5): DVKVTQSSRYLVKRTGEKVFLECVQDMDHENMFWYRQDPGLGLRLIYFSYDVKMKEKGDIPEGYSVSREKKERFSLILESASTNQTSMYLCASRPMGGHNSNQPQHFGDGTRLSIL.

V and J are TRBV28 and TRBJ1-1; 7 bases fit TRBD1. V dropped 3 bases and J dropped 4; count of bases not matched to a gene: 8. Looked up from germline, CDR1 is MDHEN and CDR2 is SYDVKM. The CDR3 extends over 15 amino acids. The CDR3 bases are TGTGCCAGCAGTTTCCCCACAGGGGTGACCACTGAAGCTTTCTTT. It specifies CASSFPTGVTTEAFF.

V is TRBV4-2 and J is TRBJ2-3; 11 nucleotides line up with TRBD2. Germline trimming cut 0 bases from V and 6 bases from J; bases unmatched to any gene: 5. This CDR3 is built from 16 residues. Germline V gene data show CDR1 as LGHNA and CDR2 as YNFKEQ. The CDR3 DNA sequence: TGTGCCAGCAGCCAAGACCTAGCGGGAGGAATGGATACGCAGTATTTT. It encodes CASSQDLAGGMDTQYF.